These 8 T cell receptor beta chains were all obtained from the same sample, sequenced in a study of PD-L1 blockade in urothelial cancer. Time point given: pretreatment peripheral blood. Sequenced by immunoSEQ multiplex PCR; TCRdb stores in-frame clones only, minus some. In the table there are 50,000 to 55,000 clones, approximately 77% of which are singletons. This sample comprised PBMCs, obtained around atezolizumab (anti-PD-L1) treatment. Receptors originate from a man in his 70s with urothelial cancer.

The sample holds one count of this clone. J is TRBJ2-3 and V is TRBV19; TRBD2 aligns across 8 bases. The CDR3 is made up of 16 amino acids. Germline CDR1 is LNHDA and CDR2 is SQIVND (reference sequence). With 2 bases clipped from V and 6 bases from J, the junction kept 10 bases outside the gene matches. The CDR3, as DNA: TGTGCCAGTAGTATACGCCCGGGACTAGTGATGGATACGCAGTATTTT. It yields the protein CASSIRPGLVMDTQYF.

Only a few counts were recorded for this clone. The rearrangement uses TRBV6-1 and TRBJ1-5, with D unresolved. From germline, CDR1 is MNHNS and CDR2 SASEGT. V lost 2 bases and J lost 3, with 8 bases in between. This CDR3 contains 14 residues. The CDR3 reads CASSETYSNQPQHF. CDR3 DNA: TGTGCCAGCAGTGAAACATATTCCAATCAGCCCCAGCATTTT.

The chain couples TRBV11-2 to TRBJ2-1; TRBD1 aligns across 11 bases. CDR3 length: 15 amino acids. With 5 bases clipped from V and 7 bases from J, the junction kept 7 bases outside the gene matches. Germline assignment: CDR1 SGHAT and CDR2 FQNNGV. The DNA for the CDR3 is TGTGCCAGCAGCAACGGACAGGGGGCGCTTAATGAGCAGTTCTTC. It yields the protein CASSNGQGALNEQFF. Variable domain in full (rest from reference TRBV11-2 and TRBJ2-1): EAGVAQSPRYKIIEKRQSVAFWCNPISGHATLYWYQQILGQGPKLLIQFQNNGVVDDSQLPKDRFSAERLKGVDSTLKIQPAKLEDSAVYLCASSNGQGALNEQFFGPGTRLTVL.

This clone was found a few times. The rearrangement joins TRBV20-1 to TRBJ2-3, with D hard to call. V lost 1 base to trimming and J lost 5 bases, with 4 bases between them. The CDR3 sequence is 11 residues long. CDR1 and CDR2 from the germline V gene are DFQATT and SNEGSKA (reference sequence). Here the CDR3 DNA reads TGCAGTGCTAGAGTCGGAGATACGCAGTATTTT. It yields the protein CSARVGDTQYF.

This sequence joins TRBV9 and TRBJ2-3; possibly TRBD2 for D (6 bases). CDR1 is SGDLS and CDR2 is YYNGEE in the germline V gene. V was clipped by 3 bases and J by 1 base, with 21 bases between them. There are 18 residues in the CDR3. The CDR3, as DNA: TGTGCCAGCAGCGAAAGCGCGGGGCTCATTCCTGGCACAGATACGCAGTATTTT. It specifies CASSESAGLIPGTDTQYF.

This rearrangement joins TRBV11-3 to TRBJ2-7; 7 positions match TRBD1. Trimming cost V 2 bases and J 3 bases; bases outside gene matches: 7. The germline gives CDR1 SGHNT, CDR2 YENEEA. The CDR3 extends over 15 amino acids. CDR3 in amino acids: CASSLRTGGHYEQYF. In DNA form, the CDR3 reads TGTGCCAGCAGCTTAAGGACAGGTGGACACTACGAGCAGTACTTC.

The rearrangement uses TRBV4-3 and TRBJ2-1; 8 positions agree with TRBD1. The V segment lost 1 base and the J segment 7 bases; nucleotides outside the gene matches: 3. Germline-derived CDR1 and CDR2 are LGHNA and YSLEER. The CDR3 runs to 14 residues. For the CDR3, the DNA is TGCGCCAGCAGCCAAGTAAGGACAGGGAATGAGCAGTTCTTC. The encoded protein is CASSQVRTGNEQFF.

The V call is TRBV6-1, the J call TRBJ1-4; the D gene is possibly TRBD1 (5 bases). CDR1 is MNHNS and CDR2 is SASEGT in the germline V gene. Trimming stripped 0 bases from V and 2 bases from J, with 10 bases between. The CDR3 spans 16 residues. Here the CDR3 reads CASSEALGPTNEKLFF. The CDR3 DNA sequence: TGTGCCAGCAGTGAAGCGTTGGGGCCTACTAATGAAAAACTGTTTTTT.